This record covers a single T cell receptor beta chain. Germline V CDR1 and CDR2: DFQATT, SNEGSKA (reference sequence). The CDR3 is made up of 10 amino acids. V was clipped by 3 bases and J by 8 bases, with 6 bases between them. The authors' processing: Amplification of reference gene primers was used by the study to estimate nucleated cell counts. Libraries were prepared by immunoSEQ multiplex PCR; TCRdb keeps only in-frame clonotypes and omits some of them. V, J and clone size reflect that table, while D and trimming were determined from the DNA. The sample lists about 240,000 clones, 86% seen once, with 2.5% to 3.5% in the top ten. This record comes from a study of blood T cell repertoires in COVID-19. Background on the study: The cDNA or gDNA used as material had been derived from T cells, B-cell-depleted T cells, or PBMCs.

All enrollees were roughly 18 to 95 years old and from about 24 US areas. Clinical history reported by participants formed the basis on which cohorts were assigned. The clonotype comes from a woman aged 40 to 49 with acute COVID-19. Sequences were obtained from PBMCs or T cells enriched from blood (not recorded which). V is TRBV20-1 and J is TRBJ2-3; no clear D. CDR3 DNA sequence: TGCAGTGCTAGTTACGGTACGCAGTATTTT. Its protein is CSASYGTQYF.